The clone carrying this TCR beta chain was recorded only once. Sequencing relied on a cDNA template that was reverse transcribed from extracted RNA. Profiled with immunoSEQ multiplex PCR; TCRdb holds only in-frame clones, not every one. The table has 95,000 to 100,000 clones, roughly two thirds seen once. The data belong to a study of CD8+ T cells in alopecia areata. Sample treatment: oral pan-JAK inhibitor, 5-10 mg twice daily. The clonotype was recovered from a human donor with alopecia areata. The input for sequencing was CD8+ T cells sorted from blood, taken at week 4, from a patient treated with tofacitinib.

CDR3 in DNA: TGCAGCGTTGAAGTAGTGGATGGCTACACCTTC. It translates to CSVEVVDGYTF. The rearrangement uses TRBV29-1 and TRBJ1-2, with D uncertain. The CDR3 extends over 11 amino acids. CDR1 is SQVTM and CDR2 is ANQGSEA in the germline V gene. V was clipped by 1 base and J by 6 bases, with 6 bases between them.